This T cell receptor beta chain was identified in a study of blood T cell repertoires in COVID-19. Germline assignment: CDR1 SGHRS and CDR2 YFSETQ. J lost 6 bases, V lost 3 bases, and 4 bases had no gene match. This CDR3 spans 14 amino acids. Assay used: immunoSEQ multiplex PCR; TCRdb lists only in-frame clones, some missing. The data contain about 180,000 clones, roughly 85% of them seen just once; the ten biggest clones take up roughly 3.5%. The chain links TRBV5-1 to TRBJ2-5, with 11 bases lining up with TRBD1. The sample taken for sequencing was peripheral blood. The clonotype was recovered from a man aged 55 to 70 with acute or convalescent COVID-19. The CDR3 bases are TGCGCCAGCAGCTGGACAGGGGGCGGGAAGACCCAGTACTTC. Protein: CASSWTGGGKTQYF. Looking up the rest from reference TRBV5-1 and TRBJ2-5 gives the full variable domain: KAGVTQTPRYLIKTRGQQVTLSCSPISGHRSVSWYQQTPGQGLQFLFEYFSETQRNKGNFPGRFSGRQFSNSRSEMNVSTLELGDSALYLCASSWTGGGKTQYFGPGTRLLVL.